This T cell receptor beta chain was identified in a study of vaccination effects on CD4 cells after COVID-19. Sequencing was performed with immunoSEQ multiplex PCR; in TCRdb, only in-frame clones are kept and a portion is missing. The sample consists of tens of thousands of clones, over 65% of them appearing once. Notes on this clone: Its matching antigen is unknown.

Viral peptide pools were used in the ViraFEST assay to expand antigen-specific CD4+ T cells, and sequencing came afterward. Following culture for ten to eleven days, CD4+ T cells were isolated. Nucleocapsid antibodies were negative in the vaccine recipients, who had never had SARS-CoV-2 infection. Fresh IL-2-containing medium replaced half the medium on days 3 and 7. The CDR3 contains 14 residues. Germline-derived CDR1 and CDR2 are GTSNPN and SVGIG (reference sequence). Between the trimmed V and J ends, which lost 3 bases and 2 bases, there was a span of 10 bases. The chain combines TRBV30 with TRBJ1-4; no clear D. This receptor was identified in a human donor who received a COVID-19 vaccine. The material was CD4+ T cells from PBMCs cultured with HCoV-OC43 spike peptides, obtained before COVID-19 vaccination. Subset meaning: HCoV-OC43 spike overlapping peptide pool stimulation. The CDR3 DNA is TGTGCCTGGAGGGGCACGGGGACTAATGAAAAACTGTTTTTT. Its protein product is CAWRGTGTNEKLFF.